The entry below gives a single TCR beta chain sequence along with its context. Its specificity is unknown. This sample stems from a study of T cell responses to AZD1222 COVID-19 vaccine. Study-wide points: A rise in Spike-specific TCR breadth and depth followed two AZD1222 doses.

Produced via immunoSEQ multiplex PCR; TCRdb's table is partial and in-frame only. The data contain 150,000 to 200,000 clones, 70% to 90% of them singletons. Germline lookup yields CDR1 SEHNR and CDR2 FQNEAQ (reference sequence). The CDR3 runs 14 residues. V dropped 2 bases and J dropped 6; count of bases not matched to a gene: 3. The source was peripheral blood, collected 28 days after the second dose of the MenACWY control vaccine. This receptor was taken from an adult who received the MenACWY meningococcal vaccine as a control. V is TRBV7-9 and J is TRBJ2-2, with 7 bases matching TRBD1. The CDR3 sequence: CASSLTQGPGELFF. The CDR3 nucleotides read TGTGCCAGCAGCTTAACACAGGGGCCCGGGGAGCTGTTTTTT.